Shown below are 30 T cell receptor beta chains from a single sample sequenced in a study of shared clonotypes between healthy human individuals. Sequencing was performed with immunoSEQ multiplex PCR; in TCRdb, only in-frame clones are kept and a portion is missing. The data show some 510,000 clones, approximately 85% seen once. What was sequenced was PBMCs. The receptors were gathered from a woman aged 40 to 55 in good health. Some clones in this sample may be carry-over from other donors' samples.

This chain connects TRBV5-4 to TRBJ1-2; 9 positions match TRBD1. The CDR3 length is 14 residues. V gave up 0 bases and J gave up 7 bases; unmatched junction bases: 4. Germline V gene sequence: CDR1 SGHNT, CDR2 YYREEE (reference sequence). CDR3 in DNA: TGTGCCAGCAGCTTGGCACAGGGGGCGCTTGGCTACACCTTC. It specifies CASSLAQGALGYTF.

Comments on this clone: An end of the junction does not agree with germline; a read error may underlie this. This rearrangement joins TRBV7-7 to TRBJ2-7; D may be TRBD1 (6 bases). Germline V lookup: CDR1 SSHAT, CDR2 FNYEAQ (reference sequence). The CDR3 contains 13 residues. CDR3 sequence (DNA): TGTGCTAGCAGCTTGAACAGGGCGGACGAGCAGTACTTC. It translates to CASSLNRADEQYF.

The chain is built from TRBV5-1 and TRBJ2-7, with 7 bases aligning to TRBD2. CDR1 and CDR2 (germline): SGHRS, YFSETQ. J lost 2 bases, V lost 0 bases, and 8 bases had no gene match. There are 16 residues in the CDR3. CDR3 loop: CASSLEGGRLTYEQYF. For the CDR3, the DNA is TGCGCCAGCAGCTTGGAAGGCGGGAGACTTACCTACGAGCAGTACTTC.

The chain recombines TRBV5-5 with TRBJ1-1, with D perhaps TRBD1 (5 bases). This CDR3 is 14 amino acids long. The germline CDR1 and CDR2 sequences are SGHKS and YYEKEE (reference sequence). V lost 1 base, J lost 7 bases, and 14 bases lay in between. CDR3 in amino acids: CASSLFPQGSEAFF. Here the CDR3 DNA reads TGTGCCAGCAGCTTGTTTCCTCAGGGCAGTGAAGCTTTCTTT. Full variable domain (remainder filled in from reference TRBV5-5 and TRBJ1-1): DAGVTQSPTHLIKTRGQQVTLRCSPISGHKSVSWYQQVLGQGPQFIFQYYEKEERGRGNFPDRFSARQFPNYSSELNVNALLLGDSALYLCASSLFPQGSEAFFGQGTRLTVV.

The rearrangement links TRBV2 to TRBJ1-5; tentatively, D is TRBD1 (6 bases). This CDR3 comprises 16 residues. The V and J ends lost 6 bases and 2 bases respectively, with 17 bases between them. Germline CDR1 SNHLY, CDR2 FYNNEI. DNA for the CDR3: TGTGCCAGCAGGGTCGGGGACAACCAAGGCAATCAGCCCCAGCATTTT. Its translation is CASRVGDNQGNQPQHF.

V usage is TRBV29-1 and J usage is TRBJ1-5; no reliable D call. Trimming took 4 bases from V and 3 from J, leaving 7 bases between them. Germline lookup yields CDR1 SQVTM and CDR2 ANQGSEA. The CDR3 sequence is 12 residues long. In DNA, the CDR3 is TGCAGCGTTGTTGAGAACAATCAGCCCCAGCATTTT. It codes for CSVVENNQPQHF.

The rearrangement links TRBV5-1 to TRBJ1-2, with D hard to call. The V gene lost 0 bases and the J gene lost 1 base, with 10 bases spanning the gap. The CDR3 contains 15 residues. Germline-derived CDR1 and CDR2 are SGHRS and YFSETQ. The CDR3 DNA is TGCGCCAGCAGCTTGGCAGGAGGGATTAACTATGGCTACACCTTC. Translation gives CASSLAGGINYGYTF.

The gene calls are TRBV5-5 and TRBJ2-3, with TRBD2 as a possible D gene (6 bases). The germline V and J ends were trimmed by 0 bases and 0 bases, with 11 bases remaining between them. This CDR3 spans 16 amino acids. The V gene's germline CDR1 is SGHKS and CDR2 YYEKEE (reference sequence). CDR3 residues: CASSLGLALSTDTQYF. Here the CDR3 DNA reads TGTGCCAGCAGCTTGGGGCTAGCGCTTAGCACAGATACGCAGTATTTT.

This sequence joins TRBV11-3 and TRBJ2-7; D perhaps matches TRBD2 (7 bases). Germline-derived CDR1 and CDR2 are SGHNT and YENEEA. V lost 6 bases and J 5 bases, leaving 17 bases between the germline ends. The CDR3 is made up of 14 amino acids. The CDR3, as DNA: TGTGCCAGCAGAAAGGGGGAGGGCAACGACGAGCAGTACTTC. It specifies CASRKGEGNDEQYF. Looking up the rest from reference TRBV11-3 and TRBJ2-7 gives the full variable domain: EAGVVQSPRYKIIEKKQPVAFWCNPISGHNTLYWYLQNLGQGPELLIRYENEEAVDDSQLPKDRFSAERLKGVDSTLKIQPAELGDSAVYLCASRKGEGNDEQYFGPGTRLTVT.

CDR3 sequence: CASSLAGWFEKLFF. CDR3 nucleotides: TGTGCCAGCAGTTTAGCAGGGTGGTTTGAAAAACTGTTTTTT. The chain recombines TRBV28 with TRBJ1-4, with a possible D match to TRBD1 (5 bases). CDR3 length: 14 residues. The germline V gene has CDR1 MDHEN and CDR2 SYDVKM. The V gene lost 2 bases and the J gene lost 7 bases, with 11 bases spanning the gap.

The CDR3 DNA is TGTGCCAGTAGCCATTCGAAGGGGCTGCGTGTGACTAATGAAAAACTGTTTTTT. Its protein product is CASSHSKGLRVTNEKLFF. The V gene is TRBV19, the J gene TRBJ1-4; D is possibly TRBD1 (5 bases). This CDR3 is built from 18 residues. The germline CDR1 and CDR2 sequences are LNHDA and SQIVND (reference sequence). V was pared by 6 bases and J by 2 bases, with 22 bases between.

The chain carries TRBV28 and TRBJ2-1; 12 bases fit TRBD1. The CDR3 is made up of 16 amino acids. V trimming: 5 bases; J trimming: 8 bases; junction bases outside the gene matches: 10. The germline V gene has CDR1 MDHEN and CDR2 SYDVKM. The CDR3 loop is CASSIPGQGALHEQFF. The CDR3 nucleotides read TGTGCCAGCAGTATTCCGGGACAGGGGGCTCTTCATGAGCAGTTCTTC. Full variable domain (outside the CDR3, taken from reference TRBV28 and TRBJ2-1): DVKVTQSSRYLVKRTGEKVFLECVQDMDHENMFWYRQDPGLGLRLIYFSYDVKMKEKGDIPEGYSVSREKKERFSLILESASTNQTSMYLCASSIPGQGALHEQFFGPGTRLTVL.

This clone was observed a handful of times. The gene calls are TRBV6-1 and TRBJ1-1, with D possibly TRBD1 on 5 matching bases. V was trimmed by 5 bases and J by 3 bases, leaving 10 bases between them. Germline CDR1 reads MNHNS; CDR2 reads SASEGT. CDR3 length: 13 residues. The CDR3 sequence is CASSPRGDTEAFF. CDR3 in DNA: TGTGCCAGCAGTCCCCGGGGGGACACTGAAGCTTTCTTT.

This chain's CDR3 is CASSLSGQGFPDTQYF. CDR3 DNA sequence: TGTGCCAGCAGTTTATCGGGACAGGGATTCCCAGATACGCAGTATTTT. The J gene is TRBJ2-3, the V gene TRBV27; 9 bases are a match to TRBD1. The CDR3 has 16 residues. In germline, CDR1 is MNHEY, CDR2 SMNVEV (reference sequence). Trimming cost V 0 bases and J 4 bases; bases outside gene matches: 5.

This chain connects TRBV5-6 to TRBJ2-5; unclear D gene. The V gene's germline CDR1 is SGHDT and CDR2 YYEEEE. V gave up 3 bases and J gave up 2 bases, with 8 bases separating them. The CDR3 length is 13 residues. The CDR3 nucleotides read TGTGCCAGCAGCTGGAACCCTCAAGAGACCCAGTACTTC. Its protein product is CASSWNPQETQYF. Using reference TRBV5-6 and TRBJ2-5 for the parts outside the CDR3, the full variable domain is DAGVTQSPTHLIKTRGQQVTLRCSPKSGHDTVSWYQQALGQGPQFIFQYYEEEERQRGNFPDRFSGHQFPNYSSELNVNALLLGDSALYLCASSWNPQETQYFGPGTRLLVL.

This chain links TRBV5-1 with TRBJ2-3, with 7 bases matching TRBD2. Trimming removed 4 bases from V and 2 bases from J; junction bases left unmatched: 4. The CDR3 is 14 residues long. Germline CDR1 reads SGHRS; CDR2 reads YFSETQ. CDR3 sequence reads: CASSPGGLTDTQYF. DNA for the CDR3: TGCGCCAGCAGCCCGGGGGGTCTCACAGATACGCAGTATTTT.

This chain connects TRBV28 to TRBJ1-4; the D is unclear. Per the germline V gene, CDR1 is MDHEN and CDR2 is SYDVKM. V was trimmed by 2 bases and J by 5 bases, leaving 9 bases between them. The CDR3 spans 14 residues. CDR3 region: CASSLQQQNEKLFF. The DNA for the CDR3 is TGTGCCAGCAGTTTACAGCAGCAGAATGAAAAACTGTTTTTT. Full variable domain (rest looked up from reference TRBV28 and TRBJ1-4): DVKVTQSSRYLVKRTGEKVFLECVQDMDHENMFWYRQDPGLGLRLIYFSYDVKMKEKGDIPEGYSVSREKKERFSLILESASTNQTSMYLCASSLQQQNEKLFFGSGTQLSVL.

The genes are TRBV7-3 and TRBJ2-1; weak D call: TRBD1 (5 bases). Germline lookup yields CDR1 SGHTA and CDR2 FQGTGA. The CDR3 is 11 amino acids. V was pared by 2 bases and J by 14 bases, with 10 bases between. CDR3 bases: TGTGCCAGCAGCTTAGGGGCAGGGAAGTTCTTC. The encoded protein is CASSLGAGKFF.

This clone showed up just a few times. The chain couples TRBV14 to TRBJ2-1, with 10 bases fitting TRBD2. Germline values: CDR1 SGHDN, CDR2 FVKESK. CDR3 size: 19 residues. V trimming: 3 bases; J trimming: 2 bases; junction bases outside the gene matches: 13. This CDR3 reads CASSHGLTGSGRPYNEQFF. Here the CDR3 DNA reads TGTGCCAGCAGCCACGGACTGACGGGTAGCGGGAGGCCCTACAATGAGCAGTTCTTC.

This chain connects TRBV7-2 to TRBJ2-1; tentative D call: TRBD2 (6 bases). The CDR3 loop spans 14 amino acids. Germline V gene data show CDR1 as SGHTA and CDR2 as FQGNSA. V dropped 4 bases and J dropped 6 bases, with 13 bases sitting between them. CDR3 sequence: CASSWRAWGNEQFF. The CDR3 DNA is TGTGCCAGCAGCTGGAGGGCCTGGGGCAATGAGCAGTTCTTC.

The chain uses TRBV7-2 and TRBJ2-2; 9 bases align to TRBD2. The germline V gene has CDR1 SGHTA and CDR2 FQGNSA. The CDR3 spans 15 residues. V gave up 1 base and J gave up 9 bases; unmatched junction bases: 6. The CDR3 coding sequence is TGTGCCAGCAGCTTAGGGGGGACTAGCCGTAGGGAGCTGTTTTTT. Its protein product is CASSLGGTSRRELFF.

The J gene is TRBJ1-5, the V gene TRBV18, with 8 bases matching TRBD1. The CDR3 has 14 amino acids. V was pared by 4 bases and J by 4 bases, with 3 bases of the junction left unmatched. Germline V gene lookup returns CDR1 KGHSH and CDR2 LQKENI. CDR3 sequence reads: CASSLGQENQPQHF. The DNA of the CDR3 is TGTGCCAGCTCACTGGGACAGGAAAATCAGCCCCAGCATTTT. Using reference TRBV18 and TRBJ1-5 for the parts outside the CDR3, the full variable domain is NAGVMQNPRHLVRRRGQEARLRCSPMKGHSHVYWYRQLPEEGLKFMVYLQKENIIDESGMPKERFSAEFPKEGPSILRIQQVVRGDSAAYFCASSLGQENQPQHFGDGTRLSIL.

This clone appeared a single time. The chain has TRBV5-6 and TRBJ2-5; maybe TRBD2 (6 bases). Per germline, CDR1 SGHDT and CDR2 YYEEEE. Deletions cut 4 bases from V and 4 bases from J, with 11 bases between. The CDR3 totals 13 residues. The CDR3 nucleotides read TGTGCCAGCAGCCTGTGGAGGGGAGAGACCCAGTACTTC. Its translation: CASSLWRGETQYF.

The V gene is TRBV10-3, the J gene TRBJ2-2, with 8 bases fitting TRBD1. V gave up 0 bases and J gave up 10 bases; unmatched junction bases: 13. The CDR3 runs 17 residues. CDR1 and CDR2 from the germline V gene are ENHRY and SYGVKD. CDR3 sequence reads: CAISESDRAGGSKELFF. CDR3 DNA sequence: TGTGCCATCAGTGAGTCGGATAGGGCAGGGGGCTCGAAGGAGCTGTTTTTT.

This chain connects TRBV18 to TRBJ2-1; 10 bases are shared with TRBD1. CDR3 length: 16 residues. The V and J ends lost 2 bases and 2 bases, in that order; junction bases with no gene match: 3. Looked up from germline, CDR1 is KGHSH and CDR2 is LQKENI. CDR3 loop: CASSPGDRGPYNEQFF. In DNA form, the CDR3 reads TGTGCCAGCTCACCAGGGGACAGGGGACCCTACAATGAGCAGTTCTTC.

This clone was found a few times. This rearrangement joins TRBV2 to TRBJ2-7, with TRBD2 matching over 9 bases. This CDR3 contains 14 residues. Germline CDR1 is SNHLY and CDR2 is FYNNEI. V shed 7 bases, J shed 7 bases, and the junction held 11 bases outside the gene matches. The CDR3 sequence: CASTPSSGIREQYF. The CDR3 DNA is TGTGCCAGCACTCCGTCTAGCGGGATTCGTGAGCAGTACTTC.

The chain couples TRBV7-2 to TRBJ2-3; 7 bases map to TRBD2. The CDR3 contains 16 residues. V dropped 1 base and J dropped 5; count of bases not matched to a gene: 9. The germline CDR1 and CDR2 sequences are SGHTA and FQGNSA. The CDR3 coding sequence is TGTGCCAGCAGCTTAGACCTTGGCGGGAGAGGAGATACGCAGTATTTT. It encodes CASSLDLGGRGDTQYF.

This clone turned up a few times. A much larger clone is a single base away; this may be a read error. The rearrangement uses TRBV7-9 and TRBJ1-1; D uncertain. This CDR3 has 13 amino acids. Germline lookup yields CDR1 SEHNR and CDR2 FQNEAQ (reference sequence). The V and J ends lost 0 bases and 1 base respectively, with 3 bases between them. CDR3 protein: CASSLAGNTEAFF. CDR3 DNA sequence: TGTGCCAGCAGCTTAGCGGGGAACACTGAAGCTTTCTTT. Drawing the rest from reference TRBV7-9 and TRBJ1-1, the complete variable domain is DTGVSQNPRHKITKRGQNVTFRCDPISEHNRLYWYRQTLGQGPEFLTYFQNEAQLEKSRLLSDRFSAERPKGSFSTLEIQRTEQGDSAMYLCASSLAGNTEAFFGQGTRLTVV.

The chain carries TRBV28 and TRBJ2-7; D remains ambiguous. The V gene lost 2 bases and the J gene lost 0 bases, with 14 bases spanning the gap. Looked up from germline, CDR1 is MDHEN and CDR2 is SYDVKM. The length of the CDR3 is 16 residues. The CDR3 here is CASSLTPGKGSYEQYF. CDR3 DNA: TGTGCCAGCAGTTTAACCCCCGGTAAGGGCTCCTACGAGCAGTACTTC.

J is TRBJ2-5 and V is TRBV7-2; D might be TRBD1 or TRBD2, each matching 5 bases. The CDR3 runs 14 residues. The V end was cut by 2 bases, the J end by 5 bases, with 12 bases between. Germline CDR1 and CDR2: SGHTA and FQGNSA. This CDR3 is CASSLLRGAETQYF. CDR3 nucleotides: TGTGCCAGCAGCTTACTGAGGGGTGCGGAGACCCAGTACTTC.